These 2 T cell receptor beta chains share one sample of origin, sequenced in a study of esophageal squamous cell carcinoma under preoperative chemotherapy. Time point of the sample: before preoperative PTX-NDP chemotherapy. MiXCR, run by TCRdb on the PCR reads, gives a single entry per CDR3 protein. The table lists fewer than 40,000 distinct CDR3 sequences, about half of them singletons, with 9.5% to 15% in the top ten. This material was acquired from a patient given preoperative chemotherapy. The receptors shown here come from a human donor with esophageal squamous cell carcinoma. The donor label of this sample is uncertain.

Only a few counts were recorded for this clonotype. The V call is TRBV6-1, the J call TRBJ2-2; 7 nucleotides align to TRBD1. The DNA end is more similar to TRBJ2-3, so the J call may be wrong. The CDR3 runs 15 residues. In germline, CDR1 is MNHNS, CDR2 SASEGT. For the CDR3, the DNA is TGTGCCAGCAGCCACGGACAGGCGAACACCGGTGCGCAGTATTTT. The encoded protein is CASSHGQANTGAQYF.

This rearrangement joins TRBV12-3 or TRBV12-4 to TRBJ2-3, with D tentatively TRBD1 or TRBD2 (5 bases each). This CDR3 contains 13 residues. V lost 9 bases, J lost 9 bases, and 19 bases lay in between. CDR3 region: CARGRGVTNTQYF. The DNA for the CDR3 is TGTGCCAGGGGCCGGGGCGTCACAAACACGCAGTATTTT.